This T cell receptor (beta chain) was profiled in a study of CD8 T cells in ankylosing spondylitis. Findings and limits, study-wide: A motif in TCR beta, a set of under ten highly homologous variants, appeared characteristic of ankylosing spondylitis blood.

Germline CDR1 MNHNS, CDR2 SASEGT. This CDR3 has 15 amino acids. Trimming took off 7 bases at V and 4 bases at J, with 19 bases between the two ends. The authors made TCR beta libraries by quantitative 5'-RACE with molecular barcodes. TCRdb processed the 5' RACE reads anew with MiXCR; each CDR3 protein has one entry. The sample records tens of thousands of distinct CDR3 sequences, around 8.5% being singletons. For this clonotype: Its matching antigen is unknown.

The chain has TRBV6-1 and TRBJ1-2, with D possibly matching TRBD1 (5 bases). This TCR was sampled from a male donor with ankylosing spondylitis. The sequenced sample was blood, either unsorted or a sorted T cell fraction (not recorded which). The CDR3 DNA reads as TGTGCCAGCAACTATGGCCCGGGGGATGTCTATGGCTACACCTTC. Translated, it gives CASNYGPGDVYGYTF.